Presented here are 19 T cell receptor beta chains from one specimen sequenced in a study of OX40 agonist ivuxolimab in advanced cancers. TCRdb keeps only in-frame clones here, not all; method: immunoSEQ multiplex PCR. The table records 55,000 to 65,000 clones, less than 85% of them present only once. The sample was CD4+ or CD8+ T cells sorted from blood, taken in a trial of the OX40 agonist ivuxolimab. The receptors were sampled from an adult with an advanced solid tumor such as melanoma, head and neck, liver or kidney cancer.

The J gene is TRBJ2-7, the V gene TRBV2; 8 nucleotides line up with TRBD2. The V segment lost 3 bases and the J segment 6 bases; nucleotides outside the gene matches: 4. The CDR3 has 13 residues. The V gene's germline CDR1 is SNHLY and CDR2 FYNNEI. CDR3 in amino acids: CASSEGGRREQYF. The DNA for the CDR3 is TGTGCCAGCAGTGAGGGCGGGAGGCGCGAGCAGTACTTC. The full variable domain, in which reference TRBV2 and TRBJ2-7 provide the parts outside the CDR3, is EPEVTQTPSHQVTQMGQEVILRCVPISNHLYFYWYRQILGQKVEFLVSFYNNEISEKSEIFDDQFSVERPDGSNFTLKIRSTKLEDSAMYFCASSEGGRREQYFGPGTRLTVT.

This clone is a singleton in its sample. The chain links TRBV19 to TRBJ2-1; TRBD1 matches at 8 bases. The CDR3 consists of 16 residues. J lost 7 bases, V lost 4 bases, and 12 bases had no gene match. CDR1 LNHDA and CDR2 SQIVND come from the germline V gene (reference sequence). CDR3 amino acids: CASSNRGTGGLNEQFF. CDR3 DNA sequence: TGTGCCAGTAGTAACCGGGGTACAGGGGGGCTAAATGAGCAGTTCTTC.

This chain joins TRBV10-3 and TRBJ2-1; 10 bases agree with TRBD2. The V segment lost 2 bases and the J segment 2 bases; nucleotides outside the gene matches: 6. Germline V gives CDR1 ENHRY, CDR2 SYGVKD. This CDR3 has 17 amino acids. Here the CDR3 reads CAISETLAGVTYNEQFF. The CDR3 nucleotides are TGTGCCATCAGTGAGACCCTAGCGGGAGTTACCTACAATGAGCAGTTCTTC.

The gene calls are TRBV6-5 and TRBJ1-1, with D possibly TRBD1 on 5 matching bases. CDR3 length: 12 residues. Germline V gene lookup returns CDR1 MNHEY and CDR2 SVGAGI. Between the trimmed V and J ends, which lost 11 bases and 0 bases, there was a span of 10 bases. CDR3 nucleotide sequence: TGTGCCGCCTGGGACCTGAACACTGAAGCTTTCTTT. Protein sequence: CAAWDLNTEAFF.

The chain recombines TRBV9 with TRBJ2-5, with TRBD1 as a possible D gene (5 bases). V lost 0 bases and J lost 5, with 11 bases in between. CDR3 size: 14 residues. The germline CDR1 and CDR2 sequences are SGDLS and YYNGEE. The chain's CDR3 is CASSVGQKWETQYF. The CDR3 nucleotides are TGTGCCAGCAGCGTAGGACAGAAGTGGGAGACCCAGTACTTC.

The V and J genes are TRBV6-5 and TRBJ2-5, with 12 nucleotides matching TRBD1. With 2 bases clipped from V and 5 bases from J, the junction kept 3 bases outside the gene matches. The CDR3 is made up of 15 amino acids. Germline assignment: CDR1 MNHEY and CDR2 SVGAGI. The CDR3 coding sequence is TGTGCCAGCAGTTACCGGGACAGGGGGCGTGAGACCCAGTACTTC. The encoded protein is CASSYRDRGRETQYF.

The chain recombines TRBV18 with TRBJ2-5; possible D gene TRBD2, 6 bases. The germline V gene has CDR1 KGHSH and CDR2 LQKENI. This CDR3 has 18 amino acids. V lost 2 bases and J 2 bases, leaving 21 bases between the germline ends. CDR3 amino acids: CASSPIRGGGALQETQYF. The CDR3 nucleotides read TGTGCCAGCTCACCAATAAGGGGCGGAGGGGCCCTTCAAGAGACCCAGTACTTC.

The CDR3 protein is CASSGSSYNEQFF. Here the CDR3 DNA reads TGTGCCTCTAGCGGGAGCTCCTACAATGAGCAGTTCTTC. The chain recombines TRBV30 with TRBJ2-1; TRBD2 agrees at 10 bases. Trimming cost V 7 bases and J 0 bases; bases outside gene matches: 0. Germline CDR1 reads GTSNPN; CDR2 reads SVGIG (reference sequence). CDR3 length: 13 residues.

The chain joins TRBV5-4 to TRBJ2-5, with 8 bases aligning to TRBD2. The CDR3 runs 14 residues. Germline CDR1 SGHNT, CDR2 YYREEE (reference sequence). Germline trimming cut 4 bases from V and 5 bases from J; bases unmatched to any gene: 7. The CDR3 loop is CASSPTSGGETQYF. CDR3 in DNA: TGTGCCAGCAGCCCAACTAGCGGAGGGGAGACCCAGTACTTC.

This clone showed up just once. The V call is TRBV4-3, the J call TRBJ2-4, with 11 bases identical to TRBD2. Germline loops: CDR1 LGHNA, CDR2 YSLEER. CDR3 size: 21 residues. With 0 bases clipped from V and 0 bases from J, the junction kept 13 bases outside the gene matches. The CDR3 sequence is CASSQDLIAGGQPLAKNIQYF. The CDR3 bases are TGCGCCAGCAGCCAAGATCTAATAGCGGGAGGGCAACCCTTAGCCAAAAACATTCAGTACTTC.

The chain is built from TRBV19 and TRBJ2-7, with 10 positions matching TRBD2. Germline V gene lookup returns CDR1 LNHDA and CDR2 SQIVND (reference sequence). Unmatched junction bases numbered 9, after V lost 10 bases and J lost 9 bases. This CDR3 comprises 12 residues. The CDR3, as DNA: TGTGCCACCGGACTAGCGGAGCAGGGGCAGTACTTC. Protein product: CATGLAEQGQYF. The whole variable domain, remainder taken from reference TRBV19 and TRBJ2-7, is DGGITQSPKYLFRKEGQNVTLSCEQNLNHDAMYWYRQDPGQGLRLIYYSQIVNDFQKGDIAEGYSVSREKKESFPLTVTSAQKNPTAFYLCATGLAEQGQYFGPGTRLTVT.

The rearrangement uses TRBV6-1 and TRBJ1-3; TRBD1 matches at 7 bases. The V and J ends lost 6 bases and 2 bases, in that order; junction bases with no gene match: 4. CDR1 is MNHNS, CDR2 SASEGT, per germline. CDR3 size: 14 residues. CDR3 sequence (DNA): TGTGCCAGCAGCCCAGGGGGGGCTGGAAACACCATATATTTT. The encoded protein is CASSPGGAGNTIYF.

This clone was observed a few times. This chain connects TRBV5-1 to TRBJ2-2, with 7 positions matching TRBD1. The CDR3 totals 15 residues. Germline CDR1 SGHRS, CDR2 YFSETQ. J lost 2 bases, V lost 4 bases, and 5 bases had no gene match. The CDR3: CASSGTAFNTGELFF. For the CDR3, the DNA is TGCGCCAGCAGCGGGACAGCGTTTAACACCGGGGAGCTGTTTTTT.

The chain carries TRBV2 and TRBJ2-3, with D hard to call. The CDR3 extends over 11 amino acids. V dropped 8 bases and J dropped 2 bases, with 5 bases sitting between them. Germline V gene lookup returns CDR1 SNHLY and CDR2 FYNNEI. DNA for the CDR3: TGTGCCAGCTCGAACACAGATACGCAGTATTTT. Protein product: CASSNTDTQYF.

J is TRBJ1-5 and V is TRBV5-4; D uncertain. V was clipped by 2 bases and J by 0 bases, with 9 bases between them. Germline CDR1 and CDR2: SGHNT and YYREEE (reference sequence). The CDR3 totals 15 residues. The CDR3 sequence: CASSLTGYSNQPQHF. In DNA, the CDR3 is TGTGCCAGCAGCTTAACGGGGTATAGCAATCAGCCCCAGCATTTT.

This chain links TRBV12-5 with TRBJ2-5; D may be TRBD1 (5 bases). Germline V gives CDR1 LGHNT, CDR2 FRNRAP. The CDR3 loop spans 11 amino acids. The V end lost 7 bases, the J end lost 5 bases, and 8 bases lay between the germline ends. The CDR3 loop reads CASAWGETQYF. The CDR3 DNA sequence: TGTGCTAGTGCCTGGGGCGAGACCCAGTACTTC.

The chain joins TRBV5-4 to TRBJ2-4; 10 nucleotides line up with TRBD1. The J segment lost 11 bases and the V segment lost 4 bases, leaving 6 bases of the junction unmatched. Germline V lookup: CDR1 SGHNT, CDR2 YYREEE (reference sequence). This CDR3 has 13 residues. In DNA, the CDR3 is TGTGCCAGCAGCCGGACAGGGGGGAGCCTTCAGTACTTC. Encoded protein: CASSRTGGSLQYF. Together with reference TRBV5-4 and TRBJ2-4, the CDR3 gives the full variable domain: ETGVTQSPTHLIKTRGQQVTLRCSSQSGHNTVSWYQQALGQGPQFIFQYYREEENGRGNFPPRFSGLQFPNYSSELNVNALELDDSALYLCASSRTGGSLQYFGAGTRLSVL.

The chain employs TRBV2 and TRBJ1-3; TRBD1 matches 10 bases. This CDR3 spans 15 amino acids. V lost 6 bases to trimming and J lost 3 bases; unmatched junction nucleotides: 5. The germline V gene encodes CDR1 SNHLY and CDR2 FYNNEI. This chain's CDR3 is CASSVDRGLGNTIYF. CDR3 nucleotide sequence: TGTGCCAGCAGCGTAGACAGGGGGCTTGGAAACACCATATATTTT.

Only a few counts were recorded for this clone. The rearrangement joins TRBV30 to TRBJ2-3; 7 nucleotides line up with TRBD1. This CDR3 is 13 amino acids long. V gave up 7 bases and J gave up 2 bases; unmatched junction bases: 6. Germline V gene data show CDR1 as GTSNPN and CDR2 as SVGIG (reference sequence). The CDR3 spells CAFNRGPTDTQYF. The CDR3 coding sequence is TGTGCCTTCAACAGGGGCCCCACAGATACGCAGTATTTT. Full variable domain (remainder filled in from reference TRBV30 and TRBJ2-3): SQTIHQWPATLVQPVGSPLSLECTVEGTSNPNLYWYRQAAGRGLQLLFYSVGIGQISSEVPQNLSASRPQDRQFILSSKKLLLSDSGFYLCAFNRGPTDTQYFGPGTRLTVL.